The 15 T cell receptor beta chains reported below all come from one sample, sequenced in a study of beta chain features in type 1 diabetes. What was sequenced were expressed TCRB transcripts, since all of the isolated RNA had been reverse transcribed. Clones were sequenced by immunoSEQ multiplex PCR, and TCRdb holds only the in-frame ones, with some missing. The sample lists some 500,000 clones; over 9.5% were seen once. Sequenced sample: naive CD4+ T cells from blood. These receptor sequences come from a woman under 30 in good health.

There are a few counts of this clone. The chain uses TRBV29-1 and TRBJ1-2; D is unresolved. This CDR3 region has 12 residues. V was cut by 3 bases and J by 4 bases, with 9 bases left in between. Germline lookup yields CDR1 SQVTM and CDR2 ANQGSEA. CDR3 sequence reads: CSVEKARYGYTF. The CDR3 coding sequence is TGCAGCGTTGAGAAGGCCCGCTATGGCTACACCTTC.

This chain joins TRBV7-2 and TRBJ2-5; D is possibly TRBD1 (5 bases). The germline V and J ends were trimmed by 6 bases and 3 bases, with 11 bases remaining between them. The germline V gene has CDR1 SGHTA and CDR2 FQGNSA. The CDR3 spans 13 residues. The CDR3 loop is CASSRDSKETQYF. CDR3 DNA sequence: TGTGCCAGCAGTCGAGACAGCAAAGAGACCCAGTACTTC.

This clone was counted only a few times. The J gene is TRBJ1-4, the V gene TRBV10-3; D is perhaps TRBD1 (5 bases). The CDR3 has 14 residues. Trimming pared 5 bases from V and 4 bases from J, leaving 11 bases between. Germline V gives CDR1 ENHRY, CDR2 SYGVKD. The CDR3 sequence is CAISPQGGNEKLFF. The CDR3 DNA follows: TGTGCCATCAGTCCCCAGGGTGGTAATGAAAAACTGTTTTTT.

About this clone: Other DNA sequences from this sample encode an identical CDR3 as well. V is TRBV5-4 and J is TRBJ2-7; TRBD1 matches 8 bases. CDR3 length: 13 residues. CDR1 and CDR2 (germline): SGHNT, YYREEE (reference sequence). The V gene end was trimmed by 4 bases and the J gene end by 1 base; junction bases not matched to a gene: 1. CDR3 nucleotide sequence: TGTGCCAGCAGCAGGGACAGGTCCTACGAGCAGTACGTC. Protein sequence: CASSRDRSYEQYV.

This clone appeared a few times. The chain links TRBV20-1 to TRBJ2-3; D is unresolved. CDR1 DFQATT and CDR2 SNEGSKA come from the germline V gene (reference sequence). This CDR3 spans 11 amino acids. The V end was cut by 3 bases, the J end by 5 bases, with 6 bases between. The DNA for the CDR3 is TGCAGTGCTAGCAGGATAGATACGCAGTATTTT. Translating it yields CSASRIDTQYF.

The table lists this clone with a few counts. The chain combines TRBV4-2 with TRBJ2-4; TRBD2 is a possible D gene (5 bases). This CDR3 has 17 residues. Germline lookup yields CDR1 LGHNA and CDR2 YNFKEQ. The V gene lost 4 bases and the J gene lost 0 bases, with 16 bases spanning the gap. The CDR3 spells CASSRPEVALAKNIQYF. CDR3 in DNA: TGTGCCAGCAGCCGTCCGGAGGTAGCCTTAGCCAAAAACATTCAGTACTTC.

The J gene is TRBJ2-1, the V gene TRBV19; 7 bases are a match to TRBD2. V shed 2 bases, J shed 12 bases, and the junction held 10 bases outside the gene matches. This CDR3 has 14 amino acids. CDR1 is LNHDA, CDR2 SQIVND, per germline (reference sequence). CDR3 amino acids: CASSISTSSEAQFF. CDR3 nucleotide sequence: TGTGCCAGTAGTATATCGACTAGCTCCGAGGCGCAGTTCTTC.

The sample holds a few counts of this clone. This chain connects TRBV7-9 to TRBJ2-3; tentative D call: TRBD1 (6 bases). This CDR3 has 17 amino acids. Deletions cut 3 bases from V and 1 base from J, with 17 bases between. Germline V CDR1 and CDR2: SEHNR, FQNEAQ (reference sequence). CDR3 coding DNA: TGTGCCAGCAGCTTGGGGGCCGGGACCTATGGCACAGATACGCAGTATTTT. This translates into CASSLGAGTYGTDTQYF.

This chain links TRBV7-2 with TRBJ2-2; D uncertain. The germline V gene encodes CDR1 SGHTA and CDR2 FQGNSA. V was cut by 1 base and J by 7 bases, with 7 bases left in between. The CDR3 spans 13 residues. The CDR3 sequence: CASSLVGIGELFF. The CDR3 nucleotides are TGTGCCAGCAGCTTAGTAGGGATCGGGGAGCTGTTTTTT.

The CDR3 sequence: CASSLAVWGLPNTGELFF. CDR3 nucleotides: TGTGCCAGCAGCTTAGCCGTATGGGGACTACCCAACACCGGGGAGCTGTTTTTT. The gene calls are TRBV7-6 and TRBJ2-2; 7 bases fit TRBD2. The CDR3 totals 18 residues. J lost 2 bases, V lost 0 bases, and 9 bases had no gene match. The germline CDR1 and CDR2 sequences are SGHVS and FNYEAQ.

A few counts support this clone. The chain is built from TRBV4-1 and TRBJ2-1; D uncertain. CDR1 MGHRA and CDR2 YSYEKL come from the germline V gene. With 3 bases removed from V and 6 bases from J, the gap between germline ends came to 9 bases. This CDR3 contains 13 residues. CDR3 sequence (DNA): TGCGCCAGCAGCCATCGGATAGTCAATGAGCAGTTCTTC. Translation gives CASSHRIVNEQFF.

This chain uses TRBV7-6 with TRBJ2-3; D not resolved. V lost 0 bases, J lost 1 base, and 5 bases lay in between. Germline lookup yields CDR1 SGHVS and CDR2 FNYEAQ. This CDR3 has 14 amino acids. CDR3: CASSLAPGTDTQYF. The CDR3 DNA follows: TGTGCCAGCAGCTTAGCCCCTGGCACAGATACGCAGTATTTT. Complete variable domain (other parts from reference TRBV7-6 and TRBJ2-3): GAGVSQSPRYKVTKRGQDVALRCDPISGHVSLYWYRQALGQGPEFLTYFNYEAQQDKSGLPNDRFSAERPEGSISTLTIQRTEQRDSAMYRCASSLAPGTDTQYFGPGTRLTVL.

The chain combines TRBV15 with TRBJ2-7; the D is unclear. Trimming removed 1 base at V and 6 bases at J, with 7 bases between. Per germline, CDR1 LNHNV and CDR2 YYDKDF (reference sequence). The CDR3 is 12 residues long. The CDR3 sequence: CATSRGKGEQYF. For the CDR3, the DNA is TGTGCCACCAGCAGAGGGAAGGGCGAGCAGTACTTC.

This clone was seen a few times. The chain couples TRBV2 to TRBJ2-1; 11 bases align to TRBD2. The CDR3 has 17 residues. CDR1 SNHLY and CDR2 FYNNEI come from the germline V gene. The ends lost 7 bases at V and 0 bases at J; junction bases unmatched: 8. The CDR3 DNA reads TGTGCCAGCACGAGACTAGCGGGAACGTACTCCTACAATGAGCAGTTCTTC. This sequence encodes CASTRLAGTYSYNEQFF. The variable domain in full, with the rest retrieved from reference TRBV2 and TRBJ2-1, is EPEVTQTPSHQVTQMGQEVILRCVPISNHLYFYWYRQILGQKVEFLVSFYNNEISEKSEIFDDQFSVERPDGSNFTLKIRSTKLEDSAMYFCASTRLAGTYSYNEQFFGPGTRLTVL.

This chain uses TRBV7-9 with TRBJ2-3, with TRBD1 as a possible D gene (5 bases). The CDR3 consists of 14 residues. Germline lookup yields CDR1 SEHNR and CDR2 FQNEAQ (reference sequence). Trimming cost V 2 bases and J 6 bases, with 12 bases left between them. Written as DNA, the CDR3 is TGTGCCAGCAGCTTACAACAGGCTGGGGATACGCAGTATTTT. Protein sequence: CASSLQQAGDTQYF.